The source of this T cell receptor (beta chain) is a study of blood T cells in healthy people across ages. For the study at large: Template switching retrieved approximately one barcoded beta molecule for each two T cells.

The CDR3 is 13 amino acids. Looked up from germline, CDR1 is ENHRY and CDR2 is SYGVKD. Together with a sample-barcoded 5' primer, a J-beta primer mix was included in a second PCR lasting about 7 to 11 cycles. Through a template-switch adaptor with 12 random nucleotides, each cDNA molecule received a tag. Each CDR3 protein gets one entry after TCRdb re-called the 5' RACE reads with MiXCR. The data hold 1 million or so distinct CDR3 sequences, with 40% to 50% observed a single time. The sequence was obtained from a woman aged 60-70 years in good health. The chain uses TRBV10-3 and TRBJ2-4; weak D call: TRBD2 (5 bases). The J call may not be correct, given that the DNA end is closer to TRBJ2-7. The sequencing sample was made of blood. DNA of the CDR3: TGTGCCATCAGTGAGTCGGTTGGAGGCGAGCAGTACTTC. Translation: CAISESVGGEQYF.